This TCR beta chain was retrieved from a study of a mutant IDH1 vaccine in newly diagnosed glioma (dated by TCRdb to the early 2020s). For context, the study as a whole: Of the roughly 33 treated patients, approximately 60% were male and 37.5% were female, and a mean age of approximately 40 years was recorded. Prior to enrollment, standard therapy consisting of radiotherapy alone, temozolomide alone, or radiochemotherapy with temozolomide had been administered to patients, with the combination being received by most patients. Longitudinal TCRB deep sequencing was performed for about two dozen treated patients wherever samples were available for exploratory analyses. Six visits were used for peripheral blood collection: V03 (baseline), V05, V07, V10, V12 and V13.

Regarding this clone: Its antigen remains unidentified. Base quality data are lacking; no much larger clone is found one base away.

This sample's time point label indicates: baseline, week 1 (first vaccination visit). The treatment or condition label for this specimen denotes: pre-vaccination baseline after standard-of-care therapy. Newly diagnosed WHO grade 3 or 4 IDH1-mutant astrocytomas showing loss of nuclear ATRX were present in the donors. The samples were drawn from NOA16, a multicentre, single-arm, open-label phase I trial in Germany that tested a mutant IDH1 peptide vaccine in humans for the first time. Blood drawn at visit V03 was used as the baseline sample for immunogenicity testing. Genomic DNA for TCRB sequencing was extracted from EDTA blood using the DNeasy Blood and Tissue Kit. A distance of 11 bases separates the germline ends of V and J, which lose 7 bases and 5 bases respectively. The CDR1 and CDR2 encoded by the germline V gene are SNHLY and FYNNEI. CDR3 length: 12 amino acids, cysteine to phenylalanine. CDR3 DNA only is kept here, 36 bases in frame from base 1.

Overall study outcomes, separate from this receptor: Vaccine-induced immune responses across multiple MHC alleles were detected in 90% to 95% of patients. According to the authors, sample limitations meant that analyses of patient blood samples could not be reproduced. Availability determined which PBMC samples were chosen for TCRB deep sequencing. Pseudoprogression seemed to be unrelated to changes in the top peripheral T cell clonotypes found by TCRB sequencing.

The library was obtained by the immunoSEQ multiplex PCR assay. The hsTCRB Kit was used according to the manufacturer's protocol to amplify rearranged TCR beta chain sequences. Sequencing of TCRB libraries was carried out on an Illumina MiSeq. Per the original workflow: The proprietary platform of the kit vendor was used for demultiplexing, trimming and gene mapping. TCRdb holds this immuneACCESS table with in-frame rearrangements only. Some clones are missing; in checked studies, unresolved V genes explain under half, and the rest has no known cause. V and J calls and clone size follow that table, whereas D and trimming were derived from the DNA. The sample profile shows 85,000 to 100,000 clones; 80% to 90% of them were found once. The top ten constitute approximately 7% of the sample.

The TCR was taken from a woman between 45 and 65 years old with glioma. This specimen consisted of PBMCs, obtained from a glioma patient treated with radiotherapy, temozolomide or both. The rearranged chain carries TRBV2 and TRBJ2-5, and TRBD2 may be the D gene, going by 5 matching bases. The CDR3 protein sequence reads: CASIVPGETQYF. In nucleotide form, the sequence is TGTGCCAGCATTGTTCCGGGGGAGACCCAGTACTTC.